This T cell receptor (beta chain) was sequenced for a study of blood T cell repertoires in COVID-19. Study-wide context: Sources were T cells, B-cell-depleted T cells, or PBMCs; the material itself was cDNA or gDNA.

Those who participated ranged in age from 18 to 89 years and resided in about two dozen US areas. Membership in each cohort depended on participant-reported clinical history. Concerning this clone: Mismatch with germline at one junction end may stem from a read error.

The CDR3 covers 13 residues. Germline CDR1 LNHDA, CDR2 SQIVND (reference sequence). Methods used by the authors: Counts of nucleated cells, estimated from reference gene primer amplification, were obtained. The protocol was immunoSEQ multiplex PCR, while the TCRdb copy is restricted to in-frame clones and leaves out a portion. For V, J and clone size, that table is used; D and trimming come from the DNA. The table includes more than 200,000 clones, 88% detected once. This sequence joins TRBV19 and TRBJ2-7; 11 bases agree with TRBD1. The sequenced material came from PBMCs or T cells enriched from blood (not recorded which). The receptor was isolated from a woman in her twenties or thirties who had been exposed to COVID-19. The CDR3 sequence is CASSIGGQGVVNF. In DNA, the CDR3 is TGTGCCAGTAGTATAGGGGGACAGGGGGTTGTGAACTTC.